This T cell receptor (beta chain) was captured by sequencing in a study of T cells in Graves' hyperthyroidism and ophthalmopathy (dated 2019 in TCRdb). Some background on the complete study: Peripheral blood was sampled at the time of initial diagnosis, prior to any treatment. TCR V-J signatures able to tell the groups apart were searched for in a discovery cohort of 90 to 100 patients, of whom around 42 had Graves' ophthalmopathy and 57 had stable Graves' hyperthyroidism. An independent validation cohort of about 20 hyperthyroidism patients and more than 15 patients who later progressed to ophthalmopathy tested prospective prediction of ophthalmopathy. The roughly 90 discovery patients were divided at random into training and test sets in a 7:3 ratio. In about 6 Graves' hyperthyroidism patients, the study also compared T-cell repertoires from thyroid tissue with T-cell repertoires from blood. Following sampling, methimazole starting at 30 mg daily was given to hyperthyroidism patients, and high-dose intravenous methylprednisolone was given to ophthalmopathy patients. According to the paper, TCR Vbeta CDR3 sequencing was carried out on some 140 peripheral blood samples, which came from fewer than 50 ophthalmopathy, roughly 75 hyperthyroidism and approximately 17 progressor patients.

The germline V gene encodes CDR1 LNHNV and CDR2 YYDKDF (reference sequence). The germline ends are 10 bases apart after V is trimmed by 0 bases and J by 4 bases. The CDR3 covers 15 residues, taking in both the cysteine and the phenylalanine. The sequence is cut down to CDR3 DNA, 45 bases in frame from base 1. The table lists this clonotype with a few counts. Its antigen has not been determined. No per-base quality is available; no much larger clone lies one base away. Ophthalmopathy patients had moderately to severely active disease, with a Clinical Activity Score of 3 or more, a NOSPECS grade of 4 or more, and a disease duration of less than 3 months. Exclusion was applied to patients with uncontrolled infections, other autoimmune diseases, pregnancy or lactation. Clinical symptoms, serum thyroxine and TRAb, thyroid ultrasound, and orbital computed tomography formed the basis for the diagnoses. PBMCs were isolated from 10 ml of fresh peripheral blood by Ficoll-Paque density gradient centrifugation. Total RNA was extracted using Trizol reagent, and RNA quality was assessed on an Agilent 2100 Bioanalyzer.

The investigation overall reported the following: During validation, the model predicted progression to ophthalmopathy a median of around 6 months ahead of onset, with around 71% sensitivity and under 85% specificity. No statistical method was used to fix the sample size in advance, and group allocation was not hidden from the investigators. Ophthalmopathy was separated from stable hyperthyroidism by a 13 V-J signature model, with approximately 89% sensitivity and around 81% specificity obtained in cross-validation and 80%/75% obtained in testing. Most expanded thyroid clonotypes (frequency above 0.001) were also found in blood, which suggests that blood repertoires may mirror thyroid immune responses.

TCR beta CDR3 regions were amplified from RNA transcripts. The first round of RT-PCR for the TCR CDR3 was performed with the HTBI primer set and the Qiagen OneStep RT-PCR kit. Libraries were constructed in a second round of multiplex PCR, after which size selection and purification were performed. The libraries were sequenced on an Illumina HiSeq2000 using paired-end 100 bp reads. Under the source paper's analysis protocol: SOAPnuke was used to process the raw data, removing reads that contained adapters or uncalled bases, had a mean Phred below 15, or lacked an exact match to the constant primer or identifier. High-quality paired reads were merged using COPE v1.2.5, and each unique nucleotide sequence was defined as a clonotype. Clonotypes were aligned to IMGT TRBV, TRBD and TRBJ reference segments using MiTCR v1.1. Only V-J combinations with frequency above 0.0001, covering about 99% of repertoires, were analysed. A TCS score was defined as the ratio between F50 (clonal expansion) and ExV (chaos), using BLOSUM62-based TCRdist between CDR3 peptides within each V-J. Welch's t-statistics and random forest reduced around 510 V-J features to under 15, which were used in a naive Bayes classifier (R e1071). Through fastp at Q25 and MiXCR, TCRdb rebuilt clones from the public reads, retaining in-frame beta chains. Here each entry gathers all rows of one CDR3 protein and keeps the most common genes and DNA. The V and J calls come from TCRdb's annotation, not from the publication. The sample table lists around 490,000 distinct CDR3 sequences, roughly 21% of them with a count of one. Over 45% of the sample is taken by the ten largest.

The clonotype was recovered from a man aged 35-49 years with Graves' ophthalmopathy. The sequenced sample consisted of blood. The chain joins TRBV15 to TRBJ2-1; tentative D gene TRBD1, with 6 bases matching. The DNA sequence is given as TGTGCCACCAGCAGAGATTCAGGGACATACAATGAGCAGTTCTTC. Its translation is CATSRDSGTYNEQFF.